This T cell receptor (beta chain) came from a study of human T cells and chemical hapten exposure. Study-wide results and limits: Relative to control repertoires, expanded TCRs gave rise to significantly more large CDR3 similarity clusters. The donors suffered from alopecia, so their immune response may not match that of healthy people.

The V gene's germline CDR1 is WSHSY and CDR2 SAAADI. V lost 3 bases to trimming and J lost 7 bases; unmatched junction nucleotides: 13. The CDR3 loop spans 16 amino acids. MiXCR, run by TCRdb on the RACE reads, gives a single entry per CDR3 protein. This table holds about 80,000 distinct CDR3 sequences, around 15% found once. The time point here: pre-sensitization, week 0. Treatment here: therapeutic diphenylcyclopropenone sensitization with weekly scalp DPC. This clonotype was counted many times. Its antigen is not known. The rearrangement uses TRBV10-2 and TRBJ2-7; 9 positions match TRBD1. Source: whole blood, taken in connection with sensitization to the hapten diphenylcyclopropenone (DPC). The TCR comes from a woman aged 45-65 years with alopecia areata. Some clones in this sample may be carry-over from other donors' samples. Here the CDR3 reads CASSEGRDRASGEQYF. DNA for the CDR3: TGCGCCAGCAGTGAAGGCCGGGACAGGGCTTCGGGGGAGCAGTACTTC.